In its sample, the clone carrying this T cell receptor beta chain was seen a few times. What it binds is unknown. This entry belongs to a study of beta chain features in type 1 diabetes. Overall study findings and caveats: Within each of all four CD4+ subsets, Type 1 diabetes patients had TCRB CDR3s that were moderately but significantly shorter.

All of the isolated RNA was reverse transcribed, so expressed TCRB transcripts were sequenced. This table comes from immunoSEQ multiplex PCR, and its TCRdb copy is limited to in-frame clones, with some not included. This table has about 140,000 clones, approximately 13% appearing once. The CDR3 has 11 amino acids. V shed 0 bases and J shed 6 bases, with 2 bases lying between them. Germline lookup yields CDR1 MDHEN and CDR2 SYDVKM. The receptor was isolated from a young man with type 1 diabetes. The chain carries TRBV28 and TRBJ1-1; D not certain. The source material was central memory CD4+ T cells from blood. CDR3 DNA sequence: TGTGCCAGCAGTTTATGGGCTGAAGCTTTCTTT. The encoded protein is CASSLWAEAFF.